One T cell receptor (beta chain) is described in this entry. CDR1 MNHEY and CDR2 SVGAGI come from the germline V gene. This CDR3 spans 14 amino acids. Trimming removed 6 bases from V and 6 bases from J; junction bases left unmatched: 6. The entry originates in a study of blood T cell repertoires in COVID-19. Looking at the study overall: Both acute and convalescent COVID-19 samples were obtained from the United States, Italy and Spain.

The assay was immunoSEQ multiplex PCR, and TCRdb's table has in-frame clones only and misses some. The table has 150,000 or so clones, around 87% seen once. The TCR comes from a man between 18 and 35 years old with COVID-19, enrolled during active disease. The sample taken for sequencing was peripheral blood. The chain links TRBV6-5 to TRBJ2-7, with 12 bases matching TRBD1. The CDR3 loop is CASRQGTGGFEQYF. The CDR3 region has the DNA TGTGCCAGCAGGCAAGGGACAGGGGGCTTCGAGCAGTACTTC.